The entry below describes one T cell receptor beta chain. No antigen is known for it. These data are taken from a study of T cells in localized non-small cell lung cancer. Findings of the study overall: The study sequenced only one region of the tumor. As a result, intratumor heterogeneity could not be excluded and remains possible. Uninvolved adjacent lung showed higher T cell clonality than tumor.

Libraries were prepared by immunoSEQ multiplex PCR; TCRdb keeps only in-frame clonotypes and omits some of them. This table holds 5,400 or so clones, 85% found once. The CDR3 length is 16 residues. Germline lookup yields CDR1 LNHNV and CDR2 YYDKDF (reference sequence). Trimming took 5 bases from V and 4 from J, leaving 20 bases between them. Specimen: PBMCs, collected before any cancer treatment. The rearrangement links TRBV15 to TRBJ1-2, with D unresolved. This TCR came from a woman between 40 and 69 years old with stage II lung adenocarcinoma. Written as DNA, the CDR3 is TGTGCCACCAGCGGTGGGTGGTGTGGAAAGACCTATGGCTACACCTTC. It is translated as CATSGGWCGKTYGYTF.